These 27 T cell receptor beta chains came from one sample sequenced in a study of blood T cell repertoires in COVID-19. The assay was immunoSEQ multiplex PCR, and TCRdb's table has in-frame clones only and misses some. The sample yields 150,000 to 200,000 clones, roughly 80% seen once. Sequences were obtained from peripheral blood. The receptors originated from a woman aged 40 to 55 with COVID-19, enrolled during active disease.

V is TRBV27 and J is TRBJ1-2, with a tentative D call TRBD1 (5 bases). The V end lost 5 bases, the J end lost 4 bases, and 14 bases lay between the germline ends. CDR1 MNHEY and CDR2 SMNVEV come from the germline V gene (reference sequence). This CDR3 comprises 14 residues. DNA for the CDR3: TGTGCCAGCAGTATTGGAGGGGTGGGCTATGGCTACACCTTC. It translates to CASSIGGVGYGYTF.

Turning to this clone: Different DNA sequences within this sample yield the same CDR3. The CDR3 region has the DNA TGTGCCAGCAGTCGGACTAGCGGGAGGGCGGGGGAGCTGTTTTTT. As protein: CASSRTSGRAGELFF. The chain has TRBV3-1 (or the pseudogene TRBV3-2) and TRBJ2-2, with TRBD2 identical over 15 bases. V lost 6 bases to trimming and J lost 8 bases; unmatched junction nucleotides: 4. The CDR3 is 15 amino acids. CDR1 and CDR2 (germline): LGHDT, YNNKEL (reference sequence).

This clone was seen once. V is TRBV9 and J is TRBJ1-5, with TRBD1 matching over 7 bases. V was pared by 4 bases and J by 1 base, with 11 bases of the junction left unmatched. The CDR3 covers 17 residues. Germline V CDR1 and CDR2: SGDLS, YYNGEE. In DNA form, the CDR3 reads TGTGCCAGCAGCCAGGGGGGAAATTGGGACAGCAATCAGCCCCAGCATTTT. Protein: CASSQGGNWDSNQPQHF.

The chain uses TRBV19 and TRBJ1-6; D remains unclear. The V end was cut by 7 bases, the J end by 7 bases, with 14 bases between. CDR3 length equals 14 residues. Germline CDR1 and CDR2: LNHDA and SQIVND (reference sequence). The CDR3: CASTRRELNSPLHF. CDR3 bases: TGTGCCAGTACGCGCCGGGAGTTGAATTCACCCCTCCACTTT.

This clone was found once. The rearrangement links TRBV28 to TRBJ1-3; D perhaps matches TRBD1 (5 bases). This CDR3 has 16 residues. Deletions cut 8 bases from V and 0 bases from J, with 17 bases between. Germline-derived CDR1 and CDR2 are MDHEN and SYDVKM. In nucleotides, the CDR3 is TGTGCCAGCGGGGGGATGCAACCCAACTCTGGAAACACCATATATTTT. Protein: CASGGMQPNSGNTIYF.

The chain recombines TRBV4-1 with TRBJ2-1, with TRBD1 as a possible D gene (7 bases). Per the germline V gene, CDR1 is MGHRA and CDR2 is YSYEKL. V dropped 4 bases and J dropped 13 bases, with 17 bases sitting between them. The CDR3 is made up of 13 amino acids. In nucleotides, the CDR3 is TGCGCCAGCAGCCCGATCGGAGGGACAGAACAGTTCTTC. This codes for CASSPIGGTEQFF.

This chain links TRBV2 with TRBJ1-2; 7 bases fit TRBD1. V gave up 7 bases and J gave up 6 bases; unmatched junction bases: 8. Germline V gene data show CDR1 as SNHLY and CDR2 as FYNNEI. This CDR3 has 13 amino acids. CDR3 in DNA: TGTGCCAGCACGTACGACAGGGTGGATGGCTACACCTTC. Translation gives CASTYDRVDGYTF.

The rearrangement links TRBV3-1 (or the pseudogene TRBV3-2) to TRBJ1-1, with D possibly being TRBD1 (6 bases). Looked up from germline, CDR1 is LGHDT and CDR2 is YNNKEL (reference sequence). CDR3 length equals 14 residues. The V end was cut by 4 bases, the J end by 1 base, with 10 bases between. CDR3 residues: CASSRQGQNTEAFF. CDR3 DNA: TGTGCCAGCAGCCGGCAGGGACAGAACACTGAAGCTTTCTTT.

The V gene is TRBV5-1, the J gene TRBJ2-7; 16 bases map to TRBD2. The CDR3 is made up of 17 amino acids. Germline values: CDR1 SGHRS, CDR2 YFSETQ. V was clipped by 1 base and J by 2 bases; unmatched bases: 3. CDR3 region: CASSLTGTSGRAYEQYF. The CDR3 DNA is TGCGCCAGCAGCTTGACAGGGACTAGCGGGAGGGCCTACGAGCAGTACTTC.

The chain uses TRBV5-6 and TRBJ2-1; 7 nucleotides agree with TRBD2. CDR1 and CDR2 (germline): SGHDT, YYEEEE. After removal of 4 bases from V and 7 bases from J, the junction contained 11 bases not matched to a gene. This CDR3 is 15 amino acids long. Here the CDR3 reads CASSRRGGGGNEQFF. The CDR3 DNA reads as TGTGCCAGCAGCCGGAGGGGCGGGGGAGGGAATGAGCAGTTCTTC. Based on the CDR3 plus reference TRBV5-6 and TRBJ2-1, the full variable domain is DAGVTQSPTHLIKTRGQQVTLRCSPKSGHDTVSWYQQALGQGPQFIFQYYEEEERQRGNFPDRFSGHQFPNYSSELNVNALLLGDSALYLCASSRRGGGGNEQFFGPGTRLTVL.

The chain has TRBV12-3 or TRBV12-4 and TRBJ1-1, with D perhaps TRBD1 (5 bases). CDR3 size: 13 residues. Between the trimmed V and J ends, which lost 6 bases and 5 bases, there was a span of 13 bases. For the CDR3, the DNA is TGTGCCAGCAGACTCCAGGGTAGGACTGAAGCTTTCTTT. The encoded protein is CASRLQGRTEAFF.

This rearrangement joins TRBV4-2 to TRBJ2-7, with 7 bases that match TRBD1. V shed 3 bases and J 4 bases; nucleotides not matched to a gene: 12. This CDR3 is 16 amino acids long. CDR1 and CDR2 from the germline V gene are LGHNA and YNFKEQ. This CDR3 is CASSHDLAGGRYEQYF. CDR3 DNA: TGTGCCAGCAGCCATGACCTGGCAGGGGGAAGGTACGAGCAGTACTTC.

This sequence joins TRBV12-3 or TRBV12-4 and TRBJ1-1; D is ambiguous. The CDR3 has 13 amino acids. Trimming removed 7 bases from V and 0 bases from J, with 9 bases in between. CDR3 region: CASTDLLNTEAFF. In DNA, the CDR3 is TGTGCCAGCACCGATCTATTGAACACTGAAGCTTTCTTT.

This clone was counted a few times. V gene TRBV5-1 combines with J gene TRBJ1-1; 12 bases agree with TRBD1. The CDR3 is made up of 17 amino acids. CDR1 and CDR2 (germline): SGHRS, YFSETQ. V lost 4 bases, J lost 1 base, and 8 bases stayed unmatched. The CDR3 sequence: CASSNPGTGGTNTEAFF. As DNA, the CDR3 is TGCGCCAGCAGCAACCCCGGGACAGGGGGCACGAACACTGAAGCTTTCTTT.

This chain connects TRBV7-9 to TRBJ2-5, with 8 positions matching TRBD1. CDR3 length equals 18 residues. Looked up from germline, CDR1 is SEHNR and CDR2 is FQNEAQ (reference sequence). V lost 2 bases to trimming and J lost 4 bases; unmatched junction nucleotides: 15. The CDR3 DNA is TGTGCCAGCAGCTTATATCGCAGGGGGCCTAAGTTTGCAGAGACCCAGTACTTC. It specifies CASSLYRRGPKFAETQYF.

V is TRBV9 and J is TRBJ1-1; D might be TRBD1 (6 bases). The V end lost 3 bases, the J end lost 6 bases, and 21 bases lay between the germline ends. Germline CDR1 and CDR2: SGDLS and YYNGEE. The CDR3 contains 16 residues. CDR3 region: CASSAGTQRRGAEAFF. The CDR3 nucleotides read TGTGCCAGCAGCGCGGGGACACAGCGGCGAGGCGCTGAAGCTTTCTTT.

A single count supports this clone. The J gene is TRBJ1-1, the V gene TRBV3-1 (or the pseudogene TRBV3-2), with 7 bases fitting TRBD1. After removal of 2 bases from V and 8 bases from J, the junction contained 5 bases not matched to a gene. The germline gives CDR1 LGHDT, CDR2 YNNKEL (reference sequence). This CDR3 is built from 13 residues. CDR3 nucleotide sequence: TGTGCCAGCAGCCAAAGGGGGCAGGGAGAAGCTTTCTTT. Translating gives CASSQRGQGEAFF.

CDR3 loop: CASSEVLAGGPSEQFF. DNA of the CDR3: TGTGCCAGCAGTGAAGTACTAGCGGGAGGGCCCAGTGAGCAGTTCTTC. The chain carries TRBV2 and TRBJ2-1, with TRBD2 matching 13 bases. Germline values: CDR1 SNHLY, CDR2 FYNNEI. The CDR3 length is 16 residues. The V and J ends lost 1 base and 9 bases, in that order; junction bases with no gene match: 6.

CDR3 DNA sequence: TGTGCCAGCAGTTTAAGCCTATTGAATGAGCAGTTCTTC. It translates to CASSLSLLNEQFF. The V call is TRBV27, the J call TRBJ2-1, with D hard to call. Germline CDR1 and CDR2: MNHEY and SMNVEV (reference sequence). CDR3 size: 13 residues. V was shortened by 2 bases and J by 7 bases, with 9 bases between the two germline ends.

The rearrangement links TRBV14 to TRBJ1-1; no clear D. Germline lookup yields CDR1 SGHDN and CDR2 FVKESK. Trimming removed 3 bases from V and 5 bases from J, with 25 bases in between. This CDR3 is 18 amino acids long. CDR3 sequence reads: CASSHRRRAASGRTEAFF. The CDR3 DNA sequence: TGTGCCAGCAGCCACCGAAGAAGGGCCGCTAGTGGGAGGACTGAAGCTTTCTTT.

The V and J genes are TRBV5-4 and TRBJ2-5; 8 bases align to TRBD2. CDR3 length: 15 amino acids. V shed 2 bases and J 5 bases; nucleotides not matched to a gene: 8. The germline V gene encodes CDR1 SGHNT and CDR2 YYREEE (reference sequence). Here the CDR3 DNA reads TGTGCCAGCAGCTTTTACCGGGGGGGCAAGGAGACCCAGTACTTC. As protein: CASSFYRGGKETQYF.

The genes are TRBV12-3 or TRBV12-4 and TRBJ1-2; perhaps TRBD1 as D (5 bases). V was shortened by 9 bases and J by 4 bases, with 15 bases between the two germline ends. The CDR3 extends over 13 amino acids. The CDR3 protein is CASSGGTFYGYTF. The CDR3 coding sequence is TGTGCCAGTTCGGGGGGGACCTTCTATGGCTACACCTTC.

This chain joins TRBV12-3 or TRBV12-4 and TRBJ2-7; D not certain. This CDR3 has 11 residues. V was clipped by 3 bases and J by 4 bases, with 4 bases between them. CDR3 loop: CASSFYYEQYF. The CDR3 nucleotides read TGTGCCAGCAGTTTCTATTACGAGCAGTACTTC.

This clone came up a few times. V and J are TRBV5-8 and TRBJ2-1; perhaps TRBD2 as D (5 bases). The V end was cut by 0 bases, the J end by 4 bases, with 8 bases between. Germline assignment: CDR1 SGHTS and CDR2 YDEGEE. The CDR3 is 14 amino acids. The CDR3 loop is CASSLEAVYNEQFF. The CDR3 DNA sequence: TGTGCCAGCAGCTTGGAAGCGGTTTACAATGAGCAGTTCTTC.

The chain recombines TRBV27 with TRBJ1-2; D is unresolved. V lost 3 bases to trimming and J lost 2 bases, with 7 bases between them. Germline CDR1 MNHEY, CDR2 SMNVEV (reference sequence). The CDR3 is 13 amino acids. The CDR3 reads CASSFQFNYGYTF. CDR3 sequence (DNA): TGTGCCAGCAGTTTCCAGTTCAACTATGGCTACACCTTC.

The chain joins TRBV18 to TRBJ1-6; 8 bases line up with TRBD1. This CDR3 has 16 amino acids. CDR1 and CDR2 from the germline V gene are KGHSH and LQKENI. V was pared by 2 bases and J by 6 bases, with 6 bases of the junction left unmatched. The CDR3: CASSPADGQGNSPLHF. The CDR3 DNA reads TGTGCCAGCTCACCAGCCGACGGACAGGGTAATTCACCCCTCCACTTT.

This sequence joins TRBV28 and TRBJ1-3, with TRBD1 as a possible D gene (6 bases). The germline gives CDR1 MDHEN, CDR2 SYDVKM. V shed 3 bases and J shed 4 bases, with 13 bases lying between them. The length of the CDR3 is 15 residues. The chain's CDR3 is CASSFFTGKGNTIYF. CDR3 nucleotides: TGTGCCAGCAGTTTTTTCACAGGGAAAGGAAACACCATATATTTT.